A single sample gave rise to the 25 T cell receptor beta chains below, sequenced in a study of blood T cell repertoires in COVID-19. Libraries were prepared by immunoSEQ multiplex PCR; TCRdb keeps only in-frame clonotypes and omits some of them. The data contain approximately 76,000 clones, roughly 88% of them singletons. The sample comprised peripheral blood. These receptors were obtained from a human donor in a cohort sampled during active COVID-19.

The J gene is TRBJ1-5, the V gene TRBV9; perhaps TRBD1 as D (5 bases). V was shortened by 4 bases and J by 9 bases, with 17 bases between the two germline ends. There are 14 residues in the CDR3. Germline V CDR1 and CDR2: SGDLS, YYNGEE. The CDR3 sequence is CASSPGHIEWPQHF. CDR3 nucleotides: TGTGCCAGCAGCCCCGGACATATCGAATGGCCCCAGCATTTT.

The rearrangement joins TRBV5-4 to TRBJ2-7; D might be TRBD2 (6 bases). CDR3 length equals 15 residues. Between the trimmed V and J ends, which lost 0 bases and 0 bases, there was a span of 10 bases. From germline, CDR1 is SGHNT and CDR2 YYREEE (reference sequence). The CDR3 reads CASSLGGVLSYEQYF. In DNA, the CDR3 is TGTGCCAGCAGCTTGGGGGGGGTCCTCTCCTACGAGCAGTACTTC.

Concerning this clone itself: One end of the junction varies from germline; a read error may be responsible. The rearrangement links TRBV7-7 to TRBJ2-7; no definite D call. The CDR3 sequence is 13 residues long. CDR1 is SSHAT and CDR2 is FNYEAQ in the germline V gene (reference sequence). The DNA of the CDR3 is TGTGCTAGCAGCTTAGATGTATCCTACGAGCAGTACTTC. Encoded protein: CASSLDVSYEQYF.

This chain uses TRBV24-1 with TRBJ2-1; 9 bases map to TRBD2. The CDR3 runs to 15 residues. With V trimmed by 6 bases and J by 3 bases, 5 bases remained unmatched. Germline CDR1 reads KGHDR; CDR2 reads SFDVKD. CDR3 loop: CATSKTSGHYNEQFF. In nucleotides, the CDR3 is TGTGCCACCAGTAAGACTAGCGGCCACTACAATGAGCAGTTCTTC.

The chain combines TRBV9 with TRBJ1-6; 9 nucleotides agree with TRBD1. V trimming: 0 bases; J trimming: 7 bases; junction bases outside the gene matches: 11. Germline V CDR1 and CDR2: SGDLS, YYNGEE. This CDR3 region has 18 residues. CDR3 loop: CASSVVPTTGQGNSPLHF. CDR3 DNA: TGTGCCAGCAGCGTAGTACCGACAACGGGACAGGGAAATTCACCCCTCCACTTT.

The CDR3: CASSLGHSGGYQETQYF. The CDR3 nucleotides are TGTGCCAGCAGCTTAGGACACAGTGGGGGCTACCAAGAGACCCAGTACTTC. This chain uses TRBV11-2 with TRBJ2-5; D is perhaps TRBD1 (6 bases). The CDR3 extends over 17 amino acids. V was clipped by 1 base and J by 0 bases, with 15 bases between them. From germline, CDR1 is SGHAT and CDR2 FQNNGV.

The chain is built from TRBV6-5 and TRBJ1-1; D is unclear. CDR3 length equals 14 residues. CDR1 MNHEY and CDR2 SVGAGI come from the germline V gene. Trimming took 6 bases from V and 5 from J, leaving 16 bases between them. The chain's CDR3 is CASSSGVGRTEAFF. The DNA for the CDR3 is TGTGCCAGCAGCTCCGGGGTTGGGAGGACTGAAGCTTTCTTT.

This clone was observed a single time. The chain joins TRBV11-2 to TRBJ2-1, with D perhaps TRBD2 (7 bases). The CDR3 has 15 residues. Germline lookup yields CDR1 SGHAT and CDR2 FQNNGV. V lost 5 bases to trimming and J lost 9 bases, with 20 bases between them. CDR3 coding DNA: TGTGCCAGCAGCACGGGGGCGGGAGTTGATGGTGAGCAGTTCTTC. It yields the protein CASSTGAGVDGEQFF.

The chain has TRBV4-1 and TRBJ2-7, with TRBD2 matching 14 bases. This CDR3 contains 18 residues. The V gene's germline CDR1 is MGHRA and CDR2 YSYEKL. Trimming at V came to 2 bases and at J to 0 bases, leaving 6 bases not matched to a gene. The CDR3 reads CASSQRTSGRPGSYEQYF. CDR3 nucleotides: TGCGCCAGCAGCCAAAGGACTAGCGGGAGGCCAGGCTCCTACGAGCAGTACTTC.

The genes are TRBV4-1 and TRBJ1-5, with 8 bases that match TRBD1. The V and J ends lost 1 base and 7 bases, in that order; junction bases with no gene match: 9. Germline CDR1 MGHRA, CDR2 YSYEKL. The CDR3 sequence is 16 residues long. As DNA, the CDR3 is TGCGCCAGCAGCCAAGCAGGGGGCCAAGGCGGCCAGCCCCAGCATTTT. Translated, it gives CASSQAGGQGGQPQHF.

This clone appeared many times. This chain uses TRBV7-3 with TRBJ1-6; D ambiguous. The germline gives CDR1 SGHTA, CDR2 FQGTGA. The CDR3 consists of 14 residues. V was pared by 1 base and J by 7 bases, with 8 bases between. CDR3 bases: TGTGCCAGCAGCTTAAGAGGGTCCAATTCACCCCTCCACTTT. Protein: CASSLRGSNSPLHF.

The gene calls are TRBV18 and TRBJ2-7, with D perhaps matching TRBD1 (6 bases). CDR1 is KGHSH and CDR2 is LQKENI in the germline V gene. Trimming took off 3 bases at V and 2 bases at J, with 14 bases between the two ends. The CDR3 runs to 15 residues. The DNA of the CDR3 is TGTGCCAGCTCACCTGAACAGGGATCCGCCTACGAGCAGTACTTC. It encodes CASSPEQGSAYEQYF.

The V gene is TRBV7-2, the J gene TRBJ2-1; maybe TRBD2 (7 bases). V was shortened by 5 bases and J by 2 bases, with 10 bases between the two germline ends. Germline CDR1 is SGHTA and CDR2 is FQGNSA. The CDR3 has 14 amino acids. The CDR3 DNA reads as TGTGCCAGCAGCGGGCGGGGGCCCTACAATGAGCAGTTCTTC. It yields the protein CASSGRGPYNEQFF.

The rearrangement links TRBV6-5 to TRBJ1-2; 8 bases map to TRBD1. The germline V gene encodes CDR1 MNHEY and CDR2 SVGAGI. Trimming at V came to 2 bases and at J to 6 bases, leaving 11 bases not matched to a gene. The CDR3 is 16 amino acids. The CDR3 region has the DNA TGTGCCAGCAGTTACCTCGGCGGACAGGGATACGATGGCTACACCTTC. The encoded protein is CASSYLGGQGYDGYTF.

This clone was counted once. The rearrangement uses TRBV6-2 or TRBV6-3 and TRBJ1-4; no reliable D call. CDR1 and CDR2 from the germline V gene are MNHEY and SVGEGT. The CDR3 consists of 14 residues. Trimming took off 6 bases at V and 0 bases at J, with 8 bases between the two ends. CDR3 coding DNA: TGTGCCAGCAGCTGGGGAGCAACTAATGAAAAACTGTTTTTT. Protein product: CASSWGATNEKLFF.

DNA of the CDR3: TGTGCCAGCAGCCAACAGGATGCAAGAAACAATGAGCAGTTCTTC. It encodes CASSQQDARNNEQFF. This chain connects TRBV4-2 to TRBJ2-1; no reliable D call. Germline V lookup: CDR1 LGHNA, CDR2 YNFKEQ. The CDR3 runs 15 residues. V was shortened by 2 bases and J by 5 bases, with 13 bases between the two germline ends.

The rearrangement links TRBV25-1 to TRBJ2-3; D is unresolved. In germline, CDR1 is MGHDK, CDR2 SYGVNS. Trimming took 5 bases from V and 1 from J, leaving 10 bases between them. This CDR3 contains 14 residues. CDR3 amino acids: CASSKHAGTDTQYF. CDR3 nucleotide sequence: TGTGCCAGCAGTAAGCACGCGGGCACAGATACGCAGTATTTT. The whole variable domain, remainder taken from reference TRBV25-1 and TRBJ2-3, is EADIYQTPRYLVIGTGKKITLECSQTMGHDKMYWYQQDPGMELHLIHYSYGVNSTEKGDLSSESTVSRIRTEHFPLTLESARPSHTSQYLCASSKHAGTDTQYFGPGTRLTVL.

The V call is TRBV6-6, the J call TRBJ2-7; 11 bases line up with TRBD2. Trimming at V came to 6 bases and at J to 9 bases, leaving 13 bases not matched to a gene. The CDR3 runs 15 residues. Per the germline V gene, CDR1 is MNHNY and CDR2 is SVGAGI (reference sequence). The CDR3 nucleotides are TGTGCCAGCAGCCCGGGACTAGCGGAATTTGTATTGCAGTACTTC. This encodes CASSPGLAEFVLQYF.

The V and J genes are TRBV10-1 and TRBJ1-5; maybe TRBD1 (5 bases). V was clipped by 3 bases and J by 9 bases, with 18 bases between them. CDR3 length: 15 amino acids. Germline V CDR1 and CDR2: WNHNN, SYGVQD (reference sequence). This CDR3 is CASSDSHQGGRPQHF. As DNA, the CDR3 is TGCGCCAGCAGTGACAGCCATCAGGGAGGGAGGCCCCAGCATTTT.

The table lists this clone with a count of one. CDR3 in DNA: TGTGCCAGCAGCTTTCTAGCGGGGTTGAACACCGGGGAGCTGTTTTTT. As protein: CASSFLAGLNTGELFF. The chain has TRBV11-3 and TRBJ2-2, with 9 positions matching TRBD2. This CDR3 is built from 16 residues. V lost 3 bases, J lost 1 base, and 3 bases stayed unmatched. The V gene's germline CDR1 is SGHNT and CDR2 YENEEA.

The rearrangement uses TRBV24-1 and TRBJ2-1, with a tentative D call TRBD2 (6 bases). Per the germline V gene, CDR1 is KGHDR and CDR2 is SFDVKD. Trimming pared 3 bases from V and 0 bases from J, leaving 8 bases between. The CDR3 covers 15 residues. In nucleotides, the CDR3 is TGTGCCACCAGTGATCCTAGCGACTCCTACAATGAGCAGTTCTTC. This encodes CATSDPSDSYNEQFF.

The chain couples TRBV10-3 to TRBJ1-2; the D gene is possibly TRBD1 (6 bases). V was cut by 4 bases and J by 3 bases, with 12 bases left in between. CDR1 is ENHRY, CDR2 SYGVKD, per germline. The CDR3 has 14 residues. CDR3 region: CAISVGGSDYGYTF. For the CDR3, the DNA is TGTGCCATCAGTGTAGGGGGTTCAGACTATGGCTACACCTTC.

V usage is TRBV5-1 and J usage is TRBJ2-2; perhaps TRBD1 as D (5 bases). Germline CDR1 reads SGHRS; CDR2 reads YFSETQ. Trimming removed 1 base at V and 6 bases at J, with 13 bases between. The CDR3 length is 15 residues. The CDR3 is CASSLFARVAGELFF. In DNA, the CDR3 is TGCGCCAGCAGCTTGTTTGCCAGGGTGGCCGGGGAGCTGTTTTTT.

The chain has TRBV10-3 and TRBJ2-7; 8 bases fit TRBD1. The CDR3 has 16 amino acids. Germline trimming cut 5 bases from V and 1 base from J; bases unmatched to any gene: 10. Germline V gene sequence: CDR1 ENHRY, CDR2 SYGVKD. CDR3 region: CAISLSPGGGSYEQYF. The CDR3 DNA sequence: TGTGCCATCAGTTTGAGCCCAGGGGGCGGTTCCTACGAGCAGTACTTC.

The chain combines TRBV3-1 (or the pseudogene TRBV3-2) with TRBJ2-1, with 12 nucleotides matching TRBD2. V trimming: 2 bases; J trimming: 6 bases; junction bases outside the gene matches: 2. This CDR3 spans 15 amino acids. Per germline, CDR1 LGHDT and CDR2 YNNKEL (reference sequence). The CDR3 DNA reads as TGTGCCAGCAGCCAACAACTAGCGGGAGGCAATGAGCAGTTCTTC. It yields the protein CASSQQLAGGNEQFF.